These 17 T cell receptor beta chains were all obtained from the same sample, sequenced in a study of Graves' ophthalmopathy and Graves' hyperthyroidism. Amplified material comprised TCR beta CDR3 regions derived from RNA transcripts. HTBI primers were used in a first-round RT-PCR, which preceded a second-round multiplex PCR. One entry per CDR3 protein results from TCRdb running MiXCR on the multiplex PCR reads. The profile covers 35,000 to 50,000 distinct CDR3 sequences, with approximately 53% appearing a single time and about 25% taken by the ten largest. The specimen was peripheral blood. These receptors came from an adult woman with stable Graves' hyperthyroidism.

This clonotype showed up many times. CDR3 residues: CASSQESGRASPLHF. In nucleotides, the CDR3 is TGTGCCAGCAGCCAAGAATCCGGGCGTGCTTCACCCCTCCACTTT. The rearrangement uses TRBV3-1 and TRBJ1-6; D ambiguous. Germline assignment: CDR1 LGHDT and CDR2 YNNKEL (reference sequence). The CDR3 is 15 amino acids. V lost 0 bases and J lost 9, with 12 bases in between.

As to this clonotype: A much more abundant neighbour one base away suggests this may be a read error. V usage is TRBV30 and J usage is TRBJ1-5; D remains ambiguous. The germline gives CDR1 GTSNPN, CDR2 SVGIG (reference sequence). Trimming took 1 base from V and 4 from J, leaving 11 bases between them. This CDR3 is 14 amino acids long. The DNA for the CDR3 is TGTGCCTGGAGTGGAGGGAGCCCTAATCAGCCCCAGCATTTT. Residues: CAWSGGSPNQPQHF.

The rearrangement uses TRBV5-1 and TRBJ1-1; 9 positions match TRBD1. The germline CDR1 and CDR2 sequences are SGHRS and YFSETQ. Trimming at V came to 4 bases and at J to 3 bases, leaving 4 bases not matched to a gene. CDR3 length equals 14 residues. CDR3 sequence (DNA): TGCGCCAGCAGCCCGGGACAGGGATACACTGAAGCTTTCTTT. This codes for CASSPGQGYTEAFF. The full variable domain, completed using reference TRBV5-1 and TRBJ1-1, is KAGVTQTPRYLIKTRGQQVTLSCSPISGHRSVSWYQQTPGQGLQFLFEYFSETQRNKGNFPGRFSGRQFSNSRSEMNVSTLELGDSALYLCASSPGQGYTEAFFGQGTRLTVV.

Ten or more counts support this clonotype. The rearrangement joins TRBV19 to TRBJ1-1; 7 bases agree with TRBD1. The CDR3 contains 16 residues. Germline V gene sequence: CDR1 LNHDA, CDR2 SQIVND (reference sequence). Trimming took 7 bases from V and 0 from J; bases not matched to a gene: 11. The CDR3 reads CASTTRPGQVNTEAFF. CDR3 DNA sequence: TGTGCCAGTACTACCCGGCCCGGACAGGTGAACACTGAAGCTTTCTTT.

At least ten counts were recorded for this clonotype. This sequence joins TRBV5-1 and TRBJ1-1; D unresolved. Germline assignment: CDR1 SGHRS and CDR2 YFSETQ. Trimming removed 1 base at V and 0 bases at J, with 4 bases between. This CDR3 is 13 amino acids long. CDR3 DNA: TGCGCCAGCAGCTTGTCCTTGAACACTGAAGCTTTCTTT. As protein: CASSLSLNTEAFF.

Turning to this clonotype: The missing conserved phenylalanine or tryptophan at the end of this CDR3 makes a read error likely. This chain connects TRBV28 to TRBJ1-2; D call uncertain. The V gene's germline CDR1 is MDHEN and CDR2 SYDVKM. The CDR3 is 14 residues long. Written as DNA, the CDR3 is TGCGCCAGCAGCCCCGTGGGAGCCAACTATGGCTACACCCTC. It yields the protein CASSPVGANYGYTL.

The genes are TRBV19 and TRBJ1-2; 7 positions agree with TRBD1. This CDR3 comprises 14 residues. J was trimmed by 4 bases and V by 8 bases; bases with no gene match: 10. The germline V gene encodes CDR1 LNHDA and CDR2 SQIVND (reference sequence). The CDR3 reads CASQPGQLSYGYTF. CDR3 nucleotide sequence: TGTGCCAGTCAACCGGGACAGCTATCCTATGGCTACACCTTC.

This clonotype was recorded a few times. This chain uses TRBV20-1 with TRBJ2-1; 7 bases are shared with TRBD1. The CDR3 consists of 16 residues. Germline CDR1 and CDR2: DFQATT and SNEGSKA (reference sequence). V shed 4 bases and J 8 bases; nucleotides not matched to a gene: 17. CDR3 in amino acids: CSATSAGTALGYEQFF. The CDR3 DNA follows: TGCAGTGCTACCTCAGCCGGGACAGCGCTTGGCTATGAGCAGTTCTTC.

Comment on this clonotype: The missing conserved phenylalanine or tryptophan at the end of this CDR3 makes a read error likely. The limits of the CDR3 on the DNA are not certain, so only TCRdb's listed CDR3 is given. The rearrangement links TRBV20-1 to TRBJ1-1; TRBD1 was called by the table and not checked on the DNA. The CDR3 spans 13 residues, counting both ends. CDR1 is DFQATT and CDR2 is SNEGSKA in the germline V gene (reference sequence). The CDR3 reads CSATQGMNTEASS.

This clonotype was observed at least ten times. The chain recombines TRBV12-3 or TRBV12-4 with TRBJ2-7, with 9 bases lining up with TRBD2. The CDR3 totals 18 residues. V lost 4 bases, J lost 2 bases, and 15 bases stayed unmatched. The CDR3 loop reads CASSSPHTSGPLPYEQYF. The CDR3 DNA sequence: TGTGCCAGCAGTTCCCCCCACACTAGCGGGCCCCTCCCCTACGAGCAGTACTTC.

The gene calls are TRBV20-1 and TRBJ2-6; D call uncertain. The CDR3 sequence is 13 residues long. Per the germline V gene, CDR1 is DFQATT and CDR2 is SNEGSKA (reference sequence). Between the trimmed V and J ends, which lost 1 base and 3 bases, there was a span of 4 bases. This CDR3 is CSARAGGANVLTF. In nucleotides, the CDR3 is TGCAGTGCTAGAGCCGGTGGGGCCAACGTCCTGACTTTC.

This clonotype came up many times. This chain connects TRBV11-2 to TRBJ2-2, with 7 bases matching TRBD1. Germline V CDR1 and CDR2: SGHAT, FQNNGV. The V gene end was trimmed by 5 bases and the J gene end by 4 bases; junction bases not matched to a gene: 7. The CDR3 contains 15 residues. The CDR3 loop is CASSRDRKSTGELFF. In DNA, the CDR3 is TGTGCCAGCAGCCGGGACAGAAAAAGCACCGGGGAGCTGTTTTTT.

Turning to this clonotype: A junction end diverges from the germline sequence, so it may reflect a read error. The chain combines TRBV2 with TRBJ1-5; 12 nucleotides line up with TRBD1. Germline lookup yields CDR1 SNHLY and CDR2 FYNNEI. The CDR3 is made up of 18 amino acids. The CDR3 nucleotides are TGTGCCAGCAGTCCCAAGGGACAGGGGGCTTTGGTAAATCAGCCCCAGCGTTTT. Its translation is CASSPKGQGALVNQPQRF.

For the CDR3, the DNA is TGCAGTGCTAGCGGGAGGGCGAACTGGGAGGAGACCCAGTACTTC. Residues: CSASGRANWEETQYF. The chain couples TRBV20-1 to TRBJ2-5; 8 nucleotides align to TRBD2. CDR3 length equals 15 residues. Germline V gives CDR1 DFQATT, CDR2 SNEGSKA (reference sequence). J lost 5 bases, V lost 3 bases, and 11 bases had no gene match.

The chain has TRBV2 and TRBJ1-2; 10 bases align to TRBD1. Unmatched junction bases numbered 4, after V lost 4 bases and J lost 5 bases. CDR1 and CDR2 from the germline V gene are SNHLY and FYNNEI. The CDR3 contains 14 residues. The CDR3 DNA sequence: TGTGCCAGCAGTGCGGAGGACAGGGGGTATGGCTACACCTTC. Translating gives CASSAEDRGYGYTF.

This clonotype was found many times. The chain couples TRBV29-1 to TRBJ2-7; 10 positions agree with TRBD2. This CDR3 region has 15 residues. From germline, CDR1 is SQVTM and CDR2 ANQGSEA. With V trimmed by 1 base and J by 4 bases, 7 bases remained unmatched. CDR3 nucleotides: TGCAGCGTTGAAGCTCCATTACTAGCGGGATACGAGCAGTACTTC. This encodes CSVEAPLLAGYEQYF.

This chain joins TRBV7-2 and TRBJ1-2; 7 bases align to TRBD1. This CDR3 region has 15 residues. With V trimmed by 6 bases and J by 4 bases, 11 bases remained unmatched. Germline lookup yields CDR1 SGHTA and CDR2 FQGNSA. This chain's CDR3 is CASSRGTATFYGYTF. For the CDR3, the DNA is TGTGCCAGCAGTAGGGGGACAGCGACCTTCTATGGCTACACCTTC. The full variable domain, rest sourced from reference TRBV7-2 and TRBJ1-2, is GAGVSQSPSNKVTEKGKDVELRCDPISGHTALYWYRQSLGQGLEFLIYFQGNSAPDKSGLPSDRFSAERTGGSVSTLTIQRTQQEDSAVYLCASSRGTATFYGYTFGSGTRLTVV.